The clone carrying this TCR beta chain has only a few counts. Its target is not known. This entry is derived from a study of cytomegalovirus exposure and HLA in healthy donors. Study overall: Around 87 million unique TCRs, all from HLA-typed donors, were included in an early release of the data.

Trimming cost V 7 bases and J 0 bases, with 6 bases left between them. Germline-derived CDR1 and CDR2 are DFQATT and SNEGSKA (reference sequence). The CDR3 length is 11 residues. Study findings and constraints: Immune exposure was documented only through CMV serostatus. Rare sequences made up most TCRs, while some public TCRs were found in many donors. Later work showed greater clonal expansion in HLA-associated TCR beta chains than in equally common others.

PCR involved 60 Vbeta and 13 Jbeta primers. Sequencing used immunoSEQ multiplex PCR; TCRdb keeps in-frame clones, though not all of them. This sample has 200,000 to 250,000 clones, with more than 65% found just once. The specimen was PBMCs. This chain links TRBV20-1 with TRBJ1-1; D is undetermined. This TCR was sampled from a man aged 18 to 30 in good health and CMV-seronegative. CDR3 protein: CSVALNTEAFF. The CDR3 DNA is TGCAGTGTAGCGCTGAACACTGAAGCTTTCTTT.